One T cell receptor beta chain is described in this entry. This clone has just a few counts. What antigen it recognizes has not been identified. Base qualities are not provided; no much larger clone lies one nucleotide away. The library came from the immunoSEQ multiplex PCR assay. For the multiplex PCR, a mixture combining 60 forward primers for TCR Vbeta segments and 13 reverse primers for TCR Jbeta segments was used. Amplification of the CDR3 region of rearranged TCR beta genes was performed with a multiplex PCR assay on genomic DNA. On the Illumina HiSeq System, the amplified TCR beta libraries were sequenced as 87-base-pair reads. Regarding the original processing steps: Across the 670 or so repertoires, a later analysis counted approximately 75 million unique TCR beta chains, some 11 million of which were shared by at least two donors. To remove PCR and sequencing errors, raw reads were error-corrected and collapsed into unique sequences using a nearest-neighbor algorithm that merged closely related sequences. Alignment of CDR3 sequences to IMGT reference sequences was used to assign V, D and J gene segments. For a sequence to be retained, a match of at least six nucleotides was required to both a V gene segment and a J gene segment. A rearrangement was called productive if the CDR3 had no stop codons and remained in frame with V and J, and every other rearrangement was called non-productive. Following IMGT convention, CDR3 was defined as the stretch from the second conserved V-encoded cysteine up to the conserved J-encoded phenylalanine. The earlier analysis of fewer than 700 of the donors excluded sequences that lacked an unambiguous match to a single V gene segment. In an earlier analysis of 450 to 750 of the donors, a V segment was called functional when productive rearrangements were above 56.7%, and segregating when the standard deviation between donors exceeded 5%. A statistical classification framework was built for diagnosing cytomegalovirus status from the catalog of TCR beta chain sequences. A later analysis assigned V and J genes by comparing TCR nucleotide sequences with IMGT/GENE-DB human TR gene sequences. The TCRdist pipeline was used in a later analysis to assign CDR3 sequences and most-parsimonious VDJ recombination scenarios. In a later analysis, each TCR beta chain was defined by its CDR3 amino acid sequence together with its V-gene family, and reads lacking a unique V-gene family were excluded. In a later analysis, approximately 640 highly shared, low-generation-probability nucleotide sequences were removed to address suspected cross-contamination and a sequencing artifact. For each public chain, a later analysis derived a clonal expansion index from normalized ranks of inferred template counts within each repertoire. Generation probabilities in a later analysis came from a VDJ recombination model fitted to out-of-frame rearrangements, and those results were checked against IGoR. In a later analysis, hypergeometric tests were used to score TCR-TCR, TCR-HLA and TCR-CMV co-occurrence, with a repertoire-size bias correction applied to TCR pairs. In a later analysis, false discovery rates were estimated by permuting HLA or CMV assignments 20 times. In a later analysis, co-occurring TCRs were grouped using DBSCAN, and TCRdist sequence similarity was added for clustering within HLA-allele-positive subsets. Co-occurrence clustering excluded repertoires with fewer than 30,000 or more than 120,000 public chains, plus five with anomalous nucleotide sharing. TCRdb took this table from immuneACCESS and kept in-frame rearrangements with V and J called. Such tables lack part of the clones; where checked against another copy, unresolved V genes explain under half of the gap, and the rest is unexplained. V, J and clone size reflect that table, while D and trimming were determined from the DNA. The table for this sample lists 75,000 to 90,000 clones; over 70% of them were counted only once. The top ten hold 5.5% to 7% of the sample.

The sample is drawn from a study of cytomegalovirus exposure and HLA in healthy donors (dated by TCRdb to the late 2010s). General notes on the study: An earlier analysis of several hundred of the donors reported about 260 Gb of sequence data and some 110 million unique TCR beta sequences obtained from some 170 million T cells. An early release covering roughly 600 HLA-typed donors comprised approximately 290 gigabases of sequencing data and around 86 million unique TCR sequences. Of the roughly 410 genotyped donors, 80% to 90% were placed in the genetic ancestry cluster associated with self-reported Caucasian donors. The aim of the study was to test whether cataloging public T cell receptors could identify signatures of past pathogen exposure. The study profiled the T cell repertoires of 500 to 800 subjects by immunosequencing and related them to cytomegalovirus serostatus. In addition to the first cohort of 666 subjects, a separate validation cohort of some 120 different subjects was used. To predict cytomegalovirus infection status, the study combined high-throughput TCR immunosequencing, statistical association of individual TCRs with disease status, and machine learning. A later analysis re-analyzed previously published TCR beta repertoires from 660 or so donors and added high-resolution HLA genotyping to study TCR occurrence patterns. Rather than drawing on any new phenotypic data, the later analysis identified candidate immune exposures from TCR beta sequences and the way those sequences occurred across donors. To decide whether each TCR beta V gene segment behaved as functional or pseudogenic, an earlier analysis of some 540 of the donors relied on high-throughput TCR beta sequencing. Donor age, sex, ethnicity and CMV serostatus were collected together with the repertoire data. In a later genetic analysis, genome-wide SNP genotypes for about 55% of the roughly 670 donors were used, and that subset was treated as a discovery cohort. Every repertoire in the discovery cohort had been generated on one and the same sequencing platform. Both class I and class II loci were covered by HLA typing, at four-digit resolution. Typing coverage differed by locus: A, B, C, DRB1 and DQB1 were typed in about 629-640 donors, DQA1 in about 550, DPA1 in around 580, and DPB1 in just under 490. About five DR-DQ haplotypes were handled as single units for association and clustering because linkage in the cohort was strong. Among 398 genotyped donors of the cohort, an average of around 240,000 unique TCR beta nucleotide sequences were sequenced per donor, about a sixth of them non-productive. General findings and caveats noted by the study authors: A further reported finding was that TCR beta sequences accurately predicted the HLA-A and HLA-B alleles for most subjects in the first cohort. The earlier analysis of some 540 of the donors excluded approximately 17 rarely observed V segments, including chromosome 9 orphons, because counts were too low. According to the authors, the approach could potentially be generalized to other disease states and immunological phenotypes. The classifier was reported to diagnose cytomegalovirus status with high specificity and sensitivity in both the original cohort and the validation cohort. Correlated functional status among segregating V segments might be attributable to linkage disequilibrium, but an unknown experimental factor could not be ruled out. In a later analysis, HLA-associated TCR beta chains were found to be more clonally expanded and to have lower generation probabilities than equally common non-associated chains. According to a later analysis, most CMV-associated TCR beta chains appeared to be HLA-restricted, and the HLA associations seemed to be driven largely by CMV exposure. A few of the identified cytomegalovirus-associated TCR beta chains were confirmed in vitro to be specific for cytomegalovirus antigens. When HLA alleles, especially DR and DQ, strongly co-occurred, attributing TCR associations to individual alleles was difficult. In a later analysis, the rate of TCR association differed among HLA loci, with DRB1 alleles having the most associated TCRs and HLA-C alleles having the fewest. For the cohort, immune exposure information was limited to CMV serostatus. In the study, about 150 TCR beta chains were listed as associated with cytomegalovirus. Because HLA typing was missing for some donors at each locus, association tests included only the typed subset. Only TCR beta chains were sequenced in this cohort, and the absence of alpha or paired-chain data limited detectable features. A group of highly shared sequence variants was considered likely to be a technical artifact of the sequencing pipeline. Some IMGT-functional V segments, including TRBV6-2 and TRBV6-3, could not be distinguished by the 87-base-pair reads and were therefore excluded. According to a later analysis, parvovirus B19, influenza, CMV and Epstein-Barr virus appeared linked to several top co-occurrence clusters. According to a later genetic analysis, donors in an Asian-associated ancestry cluster had fewer N-insertions in productive TCRs than the approximately 630-donor mean. Sequencing depth was assumed to be roughly uniform across donors in the presence/absence analyses, though that assumption may not hold. A later genetic analysis associated a missense DCLRE1C variant with V-gene and J-gene trimming of TCR beta chains, and an independent cohort replicated the association. Specific HLA alleles were associated with over 15,000 TCR beta sequences at a false discovery rate of 0.05 in a later analysis. Across donors, most TCR sequences were observed very rarely, whereas some public TCRs were present in many individuals. In an earlier analysis of a few hundred of the donors, most TCR beta V segments were observed in productive rearrangements about 87% or about 30% of the time, broadly matching IMGT annotations.

The cohort was made up of approximately 700 healthy bone marrow donors. At the time of sampling, all cohort members were nominally healthy, though unrecorded immune exposures were likely present. The donor tested CMV seropositive, placing the donor among the roughly 300 seropositive members of the cohort. A peripheral blood sample was provided by each donor, and peripheral blood mononuclear cells were used for TCR beta sequencing. Genomic DNA extraction from the blood cell samples was performed with the Qiagen DNeasy Blood Extraction Kit. CDR1 SGHRS and CDR2 YFSETQ are derived from the germline V gene. The CDR3 covers 16 residues, taking in both the cysteine and the phenylalanine. Of the read, only the CDR3 DNA is kept; its 48 bases are in frame from base 1. V is trimmed back by 0 bases and J by 4 bases, and the junction contains 8 bases that no gene match accounts for.

Material: PBMCs. The TCR comes from a male donor in good health and CMV-seropositive. The rearranged chain carries TRBV5-1 and TRBJ2-7; TRBD2 lines up with 9 middle nucleotides. The CDR3 reads CASSLDVLAGLYEQYF. DNA sequence: TGCGCCAGCAGCTTGGACGTCCTAGCGGGATTGTACGAGCAGTACTTC. The full variable domain, completed from the reference TRBV5-1 and TRBJ2-7 proteins outside the CDR3, reads KAGVTQTPRYLIKTRGQQVTLSCSPISGHRSVSWYQQTPGQGLQFLFEYFSETQRNKGNFPGRFSGRQFSNSRSEMNVSTLELGDSALYLCASSLDVLAGLYEQYFGPGTRLTVT.